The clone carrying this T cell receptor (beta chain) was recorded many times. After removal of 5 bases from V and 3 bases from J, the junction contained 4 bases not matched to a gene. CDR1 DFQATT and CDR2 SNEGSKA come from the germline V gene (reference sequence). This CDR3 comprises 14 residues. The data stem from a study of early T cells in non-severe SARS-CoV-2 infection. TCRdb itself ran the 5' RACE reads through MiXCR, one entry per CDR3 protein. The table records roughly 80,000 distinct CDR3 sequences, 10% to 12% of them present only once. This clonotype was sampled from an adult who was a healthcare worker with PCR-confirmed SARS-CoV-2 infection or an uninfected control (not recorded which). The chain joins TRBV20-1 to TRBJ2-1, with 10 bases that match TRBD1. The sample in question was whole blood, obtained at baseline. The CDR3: CSASGTGDYNEQFF. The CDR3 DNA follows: TGCAGTGCTTCCGGGACAGGGGACTACAATGAGCAGTTCTTC.